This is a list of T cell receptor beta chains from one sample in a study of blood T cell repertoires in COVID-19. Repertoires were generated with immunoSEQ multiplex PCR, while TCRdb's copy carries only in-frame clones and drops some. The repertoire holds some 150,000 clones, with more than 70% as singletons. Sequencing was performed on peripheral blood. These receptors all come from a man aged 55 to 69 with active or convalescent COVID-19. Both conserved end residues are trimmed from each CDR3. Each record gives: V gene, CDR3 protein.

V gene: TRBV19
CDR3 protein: ASSLKGRREQYNEQF

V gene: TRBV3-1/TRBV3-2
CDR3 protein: ASSRLTGSLSYGYT

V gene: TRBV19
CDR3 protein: ASSIPPGTGGTEAF

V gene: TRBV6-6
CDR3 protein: ASSPGGADTQY

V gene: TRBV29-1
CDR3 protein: SVDLYLTGGDGYT

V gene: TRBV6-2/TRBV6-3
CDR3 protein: ASSSTGSGLETQY

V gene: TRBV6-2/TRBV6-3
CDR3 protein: ASSPGTGFYGYT

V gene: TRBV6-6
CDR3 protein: ASSYSQGTQPQH

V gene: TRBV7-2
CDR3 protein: ASSLGHLAGGQETQY

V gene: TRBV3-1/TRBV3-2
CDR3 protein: ASSQDHRNYGYT

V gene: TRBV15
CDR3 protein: ATSRDPGYEQY

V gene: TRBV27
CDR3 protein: ATNGAGELF

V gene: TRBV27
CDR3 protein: ASSLIGGQPQH

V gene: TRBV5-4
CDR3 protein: ASSPDGSSGANVLT

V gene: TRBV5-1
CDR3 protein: ASSLGGNGNEQY

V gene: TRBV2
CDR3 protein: ASSERDSWRETQY

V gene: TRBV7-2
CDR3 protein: ASSYFGSSYEQY

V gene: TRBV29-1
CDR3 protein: SVDGESGSAHEQY

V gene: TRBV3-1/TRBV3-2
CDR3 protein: ASSPLIVAGRHNEQF

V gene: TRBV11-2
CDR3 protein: ASSLGTGPEAGELF

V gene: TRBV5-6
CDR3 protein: ASSSGQGAYEQY

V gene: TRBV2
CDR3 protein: ASKEARSGANVLT

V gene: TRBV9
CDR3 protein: ASSTYSAQQF

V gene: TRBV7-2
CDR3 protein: ASSSPGEFNYGYT

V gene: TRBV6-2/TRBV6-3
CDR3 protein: ASSFGLAGVTSYEQY

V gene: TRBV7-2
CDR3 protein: ASSLRPEGNEQF

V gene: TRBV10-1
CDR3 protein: ASSLRDSRFYSNQPQH

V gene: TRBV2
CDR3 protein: ASRGGNEQY

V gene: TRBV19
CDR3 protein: ASSTQDSSYNEQF

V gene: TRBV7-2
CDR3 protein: ASSSPSGSKGETQY

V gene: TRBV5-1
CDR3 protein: ASSLAGTGGTDTQY

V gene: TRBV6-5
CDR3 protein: ASSPFGETQY

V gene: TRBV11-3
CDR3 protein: ASSLGLTGQETQY

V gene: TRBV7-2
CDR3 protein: ASSKNHQGMDGYT

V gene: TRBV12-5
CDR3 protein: ASGLARVPGLAATSYNEQF

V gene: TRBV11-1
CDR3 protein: ASSLGVGYSGQQY

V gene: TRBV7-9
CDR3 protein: ASSLDIYEQY

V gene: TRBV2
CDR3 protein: ASSWTGGGNQPQH

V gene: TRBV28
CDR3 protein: ASITYGRGRAWNEQF

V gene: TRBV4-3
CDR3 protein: ASSQGTSGNDEQF

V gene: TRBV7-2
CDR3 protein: ASSPSPGSFSGYT

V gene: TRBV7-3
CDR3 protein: ASSRDRAGNTIY

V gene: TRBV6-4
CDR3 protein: ASAPQEGQPQH

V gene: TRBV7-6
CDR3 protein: ASSYLGLRGYEQY

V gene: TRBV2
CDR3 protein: ASSTEGGAEQY

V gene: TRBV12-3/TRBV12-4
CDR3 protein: ASSLGPAEEF

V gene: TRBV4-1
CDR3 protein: ASSLTGAIQGTDTQY

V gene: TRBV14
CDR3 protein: ASSRGGQGRSEQF

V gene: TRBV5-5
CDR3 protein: ASSLAPLGFGNGANVLT

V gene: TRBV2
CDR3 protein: ASSEALDSVFTGELF

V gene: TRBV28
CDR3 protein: ASSFEGQLNMNTEAF

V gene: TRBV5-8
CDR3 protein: ASSFVAGGPVYTDTQY

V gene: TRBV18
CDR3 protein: ASSTGQGKNSPLH

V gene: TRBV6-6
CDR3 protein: ASTLPGTDTQY

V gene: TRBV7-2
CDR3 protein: ASSLGTVNQPQH

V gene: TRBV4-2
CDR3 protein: ASSRRDKGGYGYT

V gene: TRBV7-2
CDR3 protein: ASSPQGSNQPQH

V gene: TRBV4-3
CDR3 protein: ASSQDSREMNTEAF

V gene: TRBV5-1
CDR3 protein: ASQPSGRTHNIYTQY

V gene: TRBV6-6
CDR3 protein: ASSFTGKAF